Following are 11 T cell receptor beta chains from one sample sequenced in a study of CD4 T cells in relation to SARS-CoV-2 and coronaviruses. Their antigen targets remain unknown. Unexposed donor CD4+ T cells date from about 2011-2018, before the COVID-19 pandemic. The cells were cultured for about 10 days before CD4+ T cells were isolated. TCRdb's table, derived via immunoSEQ multiplex PCR, lists solely in-frame clones and lacks some. The data hold tens of thousands of clones, with over 75% observed a single time. Sequenced sample: CD4+ T cells from PBMCs, cultured in vitro. These receptors were collected from a human donor in good health.

This clone appeared once. This sequence joins TRBV7-2 and TRBJ1-4; D is uncertain. The CDR3 totals 14 residues. Germline lookup yields CDR1 SGHTA and CDR2 FQGNSA. Trimming stripped 5 bases from V and 10 bases from J, with 17 bases between. This CDR3 reads CASSSTGVNGKLFF. CDR3 DNA: TGTGCCAGCAGCAGTACTGGGGTTAACGGAAAACTGTTTTTT. Supplemented by reference TRBV7-2 and TRBJ1-4, the full variable domain reads GAGVSQSPSNKVTEKGKDVELRCDPISGHTALYWYRQSLGQGLEFLIYFQGNSAPDKSGLPSDRFSAERTGGSVSTLTIQRTQQEDSAVYLCASSSTGVNGKLFFGSGTQLSVL.

The V call is TRBV7-2, the J call TRBJ2-7; 8 nucleotides align to TRBD2. This CDR3 contains 16 residues. Losses at the gene ends were 0 bases for V and 7 bases for J; bases not matched to a gene: 11. Germline V lookup: CDR1 SGHTA, CDR2 FQGNSA. For the CDR3, the DNA is TGTGCCAGCAGCTTAGCCCTTGGCGGACTAGCTGAAGAGCAGTACTTC. Translating gives CASSLALGGLAEEQYF.

The chain combines TRBV5-5 with TRBJ2-6; no reliable D call. Germline V gene sequence: CDR1 SGHKS, CDR2 YYEKEE (reference sequence). CDR3 length: 17 residues. Trimming removed 2 bases from V and 4 bases from J, with 16 bases in between. CDR3 sequence: CASSFLDLTSGANVLTF. The CDR3 coding sequence is TGTGCCAGCAGCTTCCTTGACTTGACCTCCGGGGCCAACGTCCTGACTTTC.

This chain joins TRBV10-3 and TRBJ2-3; TRBD1 agrees at 9 bases. J gave up 0 bases and V 9 bases, and 7 bases lay outside the gene matches. The germline V gene encodes CDR1 ENHRY and CDR2 SYGVKD. This CDR3 comprises 15 residues. This CDR3 reads CAIGLQGASTDTQYF. The CDR3 DNA is TGTGCCATAGGGTTACAGGGGGCGAGCACAGATACGCAGTATTTT.

CDR3 DNA sequence: TGTGCCAGCAGCTTGACCGCCGGCTACACCTTC. Protein sequence: CASSLTAGYTF. The genes are TRBV5-5 and TRBJ1-2; unclear D gene. This CDR3 comprises 11 residues. V was pared by 1 base and J by 8 bases, with 6 bases between. Germline V gives CDR1 SGHKS, CDR2 YYEKEE (reference sequence).

The chain couples TRBV5-1 to TRBJ2-5; 9 bases map to TRBD1. The CDR3 runs to 16 residues. With V trimmed by 3 bases and J by 5 bases, 11 bases remained unmatched. Germline V gene sequence: CDR1 SGHRS, CDR2 YFSETQ. The CDR3 coding sequence is TGCGCCAGCAGCTCGTCCGGGACAGGGACCGGTGAGACCCAGTACTTC. Its translation: CASSSSGTGTGETQYF.

CDR3 nucleotide sequence: TGTGCCAGCAGCGTAGCTATAGGACTAGCGGGCCCTTCAGATACGCAGTATTTT. Translating it yields CASSVAIGLAGPSDTQYF. The chain combines TRBV9 with TRBJ2-3; 11 bases match TRBD2. Germline V gene lookup returns CDR1 SGDLS and CDR2 YYNGEE. This CDR3 is 18 amino acids long. V lost 0 bases, J lost 4 bases, and 10 bases stayed unmatched.

The chain uses TRBV25-1 and TRBJ1-2; D is possibly TRBD1 (5 bases). This CDR3 comprises 14 residues. Trimming cost V 3 bases and J 3 bases, with 11 bases left between them. Germline CDR1 MGHDK, CDR2 SYGVNS. The CDR3 bases are TGTGCCAGCAGTGATATGGCGGGGGACTATGGCTACACCTTC. It yields the protein CASSDMAGDYGYTF.

The gene calls are TRBV7-6 and TRBJ2-1; TRBD2 matches at 15 bases. The J segment lost 9 bases and the V segment lost 5 bases, leaving 8 bases of the junction unmatched. The germline CDR1 and CDR2 sequences are SGHVS and FNYEAQ. The CDR3 loop spans 16 amino acids. The CDR3 here is CASSPGTSGGLGEQFF. Written as DNA, the CDR3 is TGTGCCAGCAGCCCAGGGACTAGCGGGGGGTTAGGTGAGCAGTTCTTC.

The table lists this clone with a count of one. J is TRBJ2-7 and V is TRBV24-1, with D tentatively TRBD1 or TRBD2 (5 bases each). V was pared by 4 bases and J by 1 base, with 16 bases between. The CDR3 has 16 amino acids. CDR1 KGHDR and CDR2 SFDVKD come from the germline V gene. CDR3 residues: CATSEPGTEISYEQYF. The CDR3 nucleotides are TGTGCCACCAGTGAACCCGGGACGGAGATTTCCTACGAGCAGTACTTC.

The table lists this clone with a few counts. The V and J genes are TRBV5-1 and TRBJ2-2, with D tentatively TRBD1 or TRBD2 (6 bases each). The V gene's germline CDR1 is SGHRS and CDR2 YFSETQ. V lost 0 bases and J 0 bases, leaving 15 bases between the germline ends. The CDR3 is 18 residues long. The CDR3 DNA follows: TGCGCCAGCAGCTTGGCCGGACCGGGGGCGGCGAACACCGGGGAGCTGTTTTTT. Protein product: CASSLAGPGAANTGELFF.